Below, 32 T cell receptor beta chains from the same sample are listed, as sequenced in a study of blood T cell repertoires in COVID-19. The repertoire was sequenced with immunoSEQ multiplex PCR; TCRdb's copy has only in-frame clones and lacks some. The sample holds approximately 100,000 clones, roughly 80% seen once. The sample consisted of peripheral blood. The receptors shown here come from an older man with active or convalescent COVID-19.

This chain links TRBV11-2 with TRBJ2-5; D remains ambiguous. Trimming left V 3 bases short and J 1 base short, with 12 bases between. The CDR3 loop spans 15 amino acids. CDR1 is SGHAT, CDR2 FQNNGV, per germline. The CDR3 bases are TGTGCCAGCAGCTTGGTTGGTTGGGCCCAAGAGACCCAGTACTTC. As protein: CASSLVGWAQETQYF.

The V and J genes are TRBV5-1 and TRBJ2-5; 12 bases are a match to TRBD2. The CDR3 runs 16 residues. Per germline, CDR1 SGHRS and CDR2 YFSETQ. The V segment lost 0 bases and the J segment 4 bases; nucleotides outside the gene matches: 4. The CDR3 loop is CASSLGLAGVGETQYF. DNA for the CDR3: TGCGCCAGCAGCTTGGGACTAGCGGGAGTAGGAGAGACCCAGTACTTC.

This chain connects TRBV10-1 to TRBJ2-3; maybe TRBD1 (5 bases). V lost 2 bases to trimming and J lost 7 bases, with 10 bases between them. CDR3 size: 13 residues. The germline gives CDR1 WNHNN, CDR2 SYGVQD (reference sequence). CDR3 nucleotides: TGCGCCAGCAGTGAGCAGGGTTCAAATACGCAGTATTTT. Its translation is CASSEQGSNTQYF.

The chain is built from TRBV6-8 and TRBJ1-2; 7 bases fit TRBD1. The CDR3 is 15 residues long. The germline CDR1 and CDR2 sequences are MNHGY and SAAAGT. V lost 7 bases, J lost 1 base, and 9 bases stayed unmatched. CDR3 residues: CASTTGQEVNYGYTF. CDR3 DNA sequence: TGTGCCAGCACGACTGGACAGGAGGTTAACTATGGCTACACCTTC.

The chain employs TRBV11-3 and TRBJ2-7; 10 bases line up with TRBD1. V lost 0 bases to trimming and J lost 3 bases; unmatched junction nucleotides: 5. Germline V CDR1 and CDR2: SGHNT, YENEEA. This CDR3 region has 16 residues. The CDR3 protein is CASSLESGTGDYEQYF. The CDR3 coding sequence is TGTGCCAGCAGCTTAGAGTCCGGGACAGGGGACTACGAGCAGTACTTC.

The chain carries TRBV9 and TRBJ1-3; D possibly corresponds to TRBD1 (6 bases). Germline assignment: CDR1 SGDLS and CDR2 YYNGEE. This CDR3 is built from 15 residues. V lost 2 bases and J lost 4, with 13 bases in between. The CDR3 spells CASSVFTGTGNTIYF. CDR3 nucleotides: TGTGCCAGCAGCGTCTTCACAGGGACGGGAAACACCATATATTTT.

The sample holds a few counts of this clone. This chain joins TRBV19 and TRBJ2-2, with D uncertain. Trimming took 3 bases from V and 4 from J, leaving 3 bases between them. The CDR3 length is 12 residues. Germline V gene lookup returns CDR1 LNHDA and CDR2 SQIVND (reference sequence). The CDR3 loop is CASSISTGELFF. Written as DNA, the CDR3 is TGTGCCAGTAGTATCAGCACCGGGGAGCTGTTTTTT.

Regarding this clone: At the DNA level, this CDR3 is encoded by other sequences in the same sample as well. The chain links TRBV7-9 to TRBJ1-4; the match to TRBD1 covers 8 bases. The germline V gene has CDR1 SEHNR and CDR2 FQNEAQ (reference sequence). The CDR3 is 15 amino acids. The V segment lost 1 base and the J segment 5 bases; nucleotides outside the gene matches: 3. CDR3 sequence: CASSLGTGLNEKLFF. CDR3 nucleotide sequence: TGTGCCAGCAGCTTAGGGACAGGGTTGAATGAAAAACTGTTTTTT.

The chain recombines TRBV30 with TRBJ1-6, with TRBD1 matching 8 bases. Trimming removed 3 bases from V and 2 bases from J; junction bases left unmatched: 6. The CDR3 runs to 16 residues. Germline values: CDR1 GTSNPN, CDR2 SVGIG (reference sequence). CDR3 sequence reads: CAWRGTGWAYNSPLHF. In DNA, the CDR3 is TGTGCCTGGAGAGGGACAGGTTGGGCCTATAATTCACCCCTCCACTTT.

This clone has a single count. The gene calls are TRBV19 and TRBJ2-1; TRBD1 matches at 10 bases. CDR3 size: 14 residues. V gave up 7 bases and J gave up 10 bases; unmatched junction bases: 10. Germline V gives CDR1 LNHDA, CDR2 SQIVND (reference sequence). CDR3 bases: TGTGCCAGTACCGACGCGGGGACAGGGGTCGAGCAGTTCTTC. Translation gives CASTDAGTGVEQFF.

This clone showed up just once. V usage is TRBV29-1 and J usage is TRBJ2-1; 9 bases fit TRBD2. The CDR3 spans 13 residues. V trimming: 5 bases; J trimming: 7 bases; junction bases outside the gene matches: 6. Germline V gene data show CDR1 as SQVTM and CDR2 as ANQGSEA. The CDR3 nucleotides read TGCAGCGTTAGTAGCGGGAGAGTTAATGAGCAGTTCTTC. Translating it yields CSVSSGRVNEQFF.

This chain uses TRBV28 with TRBJ2-6, with D possibly matching TRBD1 (5 bases). V was clipped by 6 bases and J by 0 bases, with 9 bases between them. Germline CDR1 MDHEN, CDR2 SYDVKM. This CDR3 is 15 amino acids long. CDR3 in DNA: TGTGCCAGCAGCTCCAGGGTCTCTGGGGCCAACGTCCTGACTTTC. Amino acids: CASSSRVSGANVLTF.

This clone was counted once. This sequence joins TRBV29-1 and TRBJ1-2; weak D call: TRBD1 (6 bases). The CDR3 covers 13 residues. CDR1 is SQVTM, CDR2 ANQGSEA, per germline. V shed 6 bases and J shed 7 bases, with 18 bases lying between them. The CDR3 nucleotides read TGCAGCGTCCCCGACAGGAGCCCCCTTGGCTACACCTTC. Translation: CSVPDRSPLGYTF. The full variable domain, completed using reference TRBV29-1 and TRBJ1-2, is SAVISQKPSRDICQRGTSLTIQCQVDSQVTMMFWYRQQPGQSLTLIATANQGSEATYESGFVIDKFPISRPNLTFSTLTVSNMSPEDSSIYLCSVPDRSPLGYTFGSGTRLTVV.

The chain couples TRBV4-1 to TRBJ2-2; 9 nucleotides line up with TRBD2. With V trimmed by 3 bases and J by 6 bases, 8 bases remained unmatched. This CDR3 contains 16 residues. Germline-derived CDR1 and CDR2 are MGHRA and YSYEKL. The chain's CDR3 is CASSQLSGSDAGELFF. DNA of the CDR3: TGCGCCAGCAGCCAGCTTAGCGGGAGTGACGCCGGGGAGCTGTTTTTT.

J is TRBJ1-1 and V is TRBV10-1, with D perhaps matching TRBD1 (6 bases). V was trimmed by 6 bases and J by 5 bases, leaving 13 bases between them. The V gene's germline CDR1 is WNHNN and CDR2 SYGVQD (reference sequence). The CDR3 extends over 13 amino acids. In DNA, the CDR3 is TGCGCCAGCAGGCAGGGGTTCGGGACTGAAGCTTTCTTT. Its translation: CASRQGFGTEAFF.

The gene calls are TRBV20-1 and TRBJ1-5; a weak D match, TRBD1 (5 bases). The CDR3 runs 15 residues. Trimming took off 3 bases at V and 4 bases at J, with 16 bases between the two ends. CDR1 is DFQATT, CDR2 SNEGSKA, per germline (reference sequence). As DNA, the CDR3 is TGCAGTGCTAGTAATCACCAGGGAAGGAATCAGCCCCAGCATTTT. It codes for CSASNHQGRNQPQHF.

The chain carries TRBV19 and TRBJ1-3, with D unclear. In germline, CDR1 is LNHDA, CDR2 SQIVND (reference sequence). CDR3 length: 13 residues. V dropped 6 bases and J dropped 1 base, with 7 bases sitting between them. CDR3 sequence (DNA): TGTGCCAGTAGGCGCCAATCTGGAAACACCATATATTTT. Translated, it gives CASRRQSGNTIYF.

The chain couples TRBV5-1 to TRBJ2-7, with D possibly matching TRBD2 (6 bases). Trimming pared 0 bases from V and 7 bases from J, leaving 20 bases between. The germline gives CDR1 SGHRS, CDR2 YFSETQ. The CDR3 is made up of 16 amino acids. The CDR3, as DNA: TGCGCCAGCAGCTTGGAGGGAATCCTCCTTGGAGGGGAGCAGTACTTC. Residues: CASSLEGILLGGEQYF.

The chain links TRBV12-1 to TRBJ2-5; TRBD2 was called by the table and not checked on the DNA. TRBV12-1 is noted as a pseudogene. CDR3 length: 15 residues. The CDR3 region is CASLGRSRIQETQYF. CDR3 bases: TGTGCCAGCCTGGGTAGGAGTAGGATCCAAGAGACCCAGTACTTC.

The V call is TRBV2, the J call TRBJ1-5, with a weak D call TRBD1 (5 bases). Trimming shortened V by 7 bases and J by 5 bases, and 15 bases separated the two germline ends. The CDR3 totals 14 residues. Germline loops: CDR1 SNHLY, CDR2 FYNNEI. The CDR3 DNA is TGTGCCAGCAATGGCCAGGGATTATATCAGCCCCAGCATTTT. Translating it yields CASNGQGLYQPQHF.

The chain carries TRBV10-1 and TRBJ2-1; TRBD2 agrees at 14 bases. The CDR3 spans 16 residues. The germline CDR1 and CDR2 sequences are WNHNN and SYGVQD (reference sequence). V lost 5 bases, J lost 8 bases, and 8 bases stayed unmatched. Here the CDR3 DNA reads TGCGCCAGCAGTACTGGACTAGCGGGAGGTAAGGATGAGCAGTTCTTC. Protein sequence: CASSTGLAGGKDEQFF.

This clone was observed a few times. The chain employs TRBV10-3 and TRBJ2-3, with 7 bases aligning to TRBD1. This CDR3 spans 16 amino acids. The germline CDR1 and CDR2 sequences are ENHRY and SYGVKD. Unmatched junction bases numbered 14, after V lost 8 bases and J lost 3 bases. The CDR3 DNA sequence: TGTGCCATCGGCAACAGGGGAGTAGGTGCGACAGATACGCAGTATTTT. This sequence encodes CAIGNRGVGATDTQYF.

The V and J genes are TRBV7-2 and TRBJ2-6, with D perhaps TRBD2 (5 bases). Germline-derived CDR1 and CDR2 are SGHTA and FQGNSA. CDR3 length: 13 residues. V was pared by 1 base and J by 15 bases, with 13 bases between. The CDR3 coding sequence is TGTGCCAGCAGCTTAGTGCAGCGGACGGGCCTGACTTTC. As protein: CASSLVQRTGLTF.

V and J are TRBV2 and TRBJ2-3; D unresolved. Deletions cut 6 bases from V and 6 bases from J, with 7 bases between. The length of the CDR3 is 11 residues. Per germline, CDR1 SNHLY and CDR2 FYNNEI. Written as DNA, the CDR3 is TGTGCCAGCAGGTACGGGGATACGCAGTATTTT. As protein: CASRYGDTQYF.

V and J are TRBV5-1 and TRBJ1-1; perhaps TRBD1 as D (6 bases). Looked up from germline, CDR1 is SGHRS and CDR2 is YFSETQ. V gave up 0 bases and J gave up 1 base, with 13 bases separating them. The length of the CDR3 is 16 residues. CDR3 coding DNA: TGCGCCAGCAGCTTGGCCCCAACAGGGAGGAACACTGAAGCTTTCTTT. It encodes CASSLAPTGRNTEAFF.

This chain uses TRBV7-9 with TRBJ2-3; TRBD2 is a possible D gene (6 bases). The CDR3 runs 15 residues. Trimming took 6 bases from V and 8 from J, leaving 21 bases between them. CDR1 SEHNR and CDR2 FQNEAQ come from the germline V gene (reference sequence). The CDR3 spells CASSGGAGKTGTQYF. CDR3 nucleotides: TGTGCCAGCAGTGGAGGGGCAGGGAAAACGGGTACGCAGTATTTT.

The chain uses TRBV28 and TRBJ1-1, with 7 bases lining up with TRBD1. V shed 6 bases, J shed 0 bases, and the junction held 13 bases outside the gene matches. CDR3 length: 17 residues. The germline V gene encodes CDR1 MDHEN and CDR2 SYDVKM. The CDR3 DNA is TGTGCCAGCAGCACATTATCGGACAGGTCCATGAACACTGAAGCTTTCTTT. The encoded protein is CASSTLSDRSMNTEAFF.

The rearrangement uses TRBV7-8 and TRBJ2-3, with 13 positions matching TRBD2. V lost 5 bases and J lost 1; bases outside the gene matches: 6. The CDR3 loop spans 17 amino acids. Germline assignment: CDR1 SGHVS and CDR2 FQNEAQ. Here the CDR3 reads CASSRRTSGSRTDTQYF. CDR3 in DNA: TGTGCCAGCAGCCGCCGGACTAGCGGGAGTCGCACAGATACGCAGTATTTT.

The chain recombines TRBV5-1 with TRBJ2-5, with 9 bases aligning to TRBD2. Losses at the gene ends were 1 base for V and 5 bases for J; bases not matched to a gene: 9. The CDR3 spans 16 residues. Per germline, CDR1 SGHRS and CDR2 YFSETQ. The CDR3 nucleotides are TGCGCCAGCAGCTTGTCGCTAGCGGGGTTAGCGGAGACCCAGTACTTC. Encoded protein: CASSLSLAGLAETQYF.

The V gene is TRBV29-1, the J gene TRBJ1-2, with D maybe TRBD1 (5 bases). Germline CDR1 SQVTM, CDR2 ANQGSEA. CDR3 length equals 13 residues. Deletions cut 6 bases from V and 3 bases from J, with 14 bases between. The CDR3 protein is CSVGPGGDYGYTF. The CDR3 DNA reads as TGCAGCGTGGGGCCGGGGGGTGACTATGGCTACACCTTC.

This clone was counted a few times. The rearrangement joins TRBV7-9 to TRBJ1-1; TRBD1 might be the D (6 bases). Per the germline V gene, CDR1 is SEHNR and CDR2 is FQNEAQ (reference sequence). This CDR3 has 13 amino acids. V shed 5 bases and J shed 11 bases, with 18 bases lying between them. In DNA, the CDR3 is TGTGCCAGCAGCCTACCGGGACACTGGGTTGCTTTCTTT. The encoded protein is CASSLPGHWVAFF.

This clone was picked up one time. This chain connects TRBV5-1 to TRBJ1-2; a possible D gene is TRBD1 (6 bases). This CDR3 is 16 amino acids long. Deletions cut 5 bases from V and 0 bases from J, with 17 bases between. Germline V gene lookup returns CDR1 SGHRS and CDR2 YFSETQ. This CDR3 is CASRTSSTGANYGYTF. DNA of the CDR3: TGCGCCAGCAGAACCTCTTCGACAGGAGCTAACTATGGCTACACCTTC.